The clone carrying this T cell receptor (beta chain) was seen a handful of times. The sample belongs to a study of neoadjuvant nivolumab and ipilimumab in lung cancer. Germline loops: CDR1 ENHRY, CDR2 SYGVKD. This CDR3 has 14 amino acids. Trimming left V 5 bases short and J 6 bases short, with 16 bases between. The table came from immunoSEQ multiplex PCR; TCRdb's copy has only in-frame clones and leaves some out. This table has around 30,000 clones, approximately 83% appearing once. This receptor was identified in an adult with non-small cell lung cancer. The sequenced sample was tumor tissue, obtained after neoadjuvant nivolumab, alone or with ipilimumab, at or shortly before surgery. V gene TRBV10-3 combines with J gene TRBJ1-1; a possible D gene is TRBD1 (5 bases). The CDR3 DNA is TGTGCCATCAGTCCTCGATGGGGGGTGTCTGAAGCTTTCTTT. It is translated as CAISPRWGVSEAFF.